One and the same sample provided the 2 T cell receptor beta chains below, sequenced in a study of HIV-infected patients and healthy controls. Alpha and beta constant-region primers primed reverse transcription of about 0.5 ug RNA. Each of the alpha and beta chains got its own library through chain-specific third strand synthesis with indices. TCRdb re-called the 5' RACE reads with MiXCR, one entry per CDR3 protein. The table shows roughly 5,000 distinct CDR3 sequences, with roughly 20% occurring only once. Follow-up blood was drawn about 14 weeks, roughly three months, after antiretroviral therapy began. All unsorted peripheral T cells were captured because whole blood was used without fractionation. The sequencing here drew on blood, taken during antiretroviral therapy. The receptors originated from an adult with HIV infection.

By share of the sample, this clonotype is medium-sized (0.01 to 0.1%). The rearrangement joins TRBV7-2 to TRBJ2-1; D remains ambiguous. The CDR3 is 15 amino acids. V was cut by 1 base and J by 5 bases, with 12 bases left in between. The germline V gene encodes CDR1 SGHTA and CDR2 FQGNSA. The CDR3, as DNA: TGTGCCAGCAGCTTAGAACGTCGCAGAAACAATGAGCAGTTCTTC. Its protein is CASSLERRRNNEQFF.

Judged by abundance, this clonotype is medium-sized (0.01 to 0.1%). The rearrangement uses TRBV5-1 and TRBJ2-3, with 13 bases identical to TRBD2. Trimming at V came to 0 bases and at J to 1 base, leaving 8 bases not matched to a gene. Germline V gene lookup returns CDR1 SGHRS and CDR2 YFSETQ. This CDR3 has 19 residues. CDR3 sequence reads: CASSLGGTSGAWGTDTQYF. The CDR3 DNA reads TGCGCCAGCAGCTTGGGGGGGACTAGCGGGGCCTGGGGCACAGATACGCAGTATTTT.